One and the same sample provided the 24 T cell receptor beta chains below, sequenced in a study of cytomegalovirus exposure and HLA in healthy donors. Primers: 60 Vbeta forward and 13 Jbeta reverse. Sequencing used immunoSEQ multiplex PCR; TCRdb keeps in-frame clones, though not all of them. The repertoire has approximately 200,000 clones, roughly 85% of them found once; the top ten carry around 2%. Sequencing was done on a sample of PBMCs. The receptors here all came from a man aged 18 to 30 in good health and CMV-seronegative.

The V call is TRBV5-6, the J call TRBJ2-7; D is unclear. Germline CDR1 reads SGHDT; CDR2 reads YYEEEE. The CDR3 totals 14 residues. V was shortened by 4 bases and J by 2 bases, with 13 bases between the two germline ends. This CDR3 is CASSDRWAAYEQYF. The CDR3 nucleotides read TGTGCCAGCAGCGACCGTTGGGCCGCCTACGAGCAGTACTTC.

The V call is TRBV6-5, the J call TRBJ2-5, with TRBD2 matching 8 bases. The CDR3 is 13 amino acids. Looked up from germline, CDR1 is MNHEY and CDR2 is SVGAGI. V was clipped by 5 bases and J by 5 bases; unmatched bases: 4. The CDR3 reads CASSGIAGETQYF. Written as DNA, the CDR3 is TGTGCCAGCAGTGGTATAGCGGGGGAGACCCAGTACTTC.

This chain uses TRBV9 with TRBJ1-6, with D tentatively TRBD1 (5 bases). The CDR3 spans 15 residues. In germline, CDR1 is SGDLS, CDR2 YYNGEE. The germline V and J ends were trimmed by 4 bases and 7 bases, with 15 bases remaining between them. The DNA for the CDR3 is TGTGCCAGCAGCCGAAACCAGGGAGGGAATTCACCCCTCCACTTT. Its protein is CASSRNQGGNSPLHF.

This clone was seen once. This chain uses TRBV19 with TRBJ2-3; 8 bases map to TRBD2. This CDR3 has 13 residues. The V and J ends lost 10 bases and 0 bases, in that order; junction bases with no gene match: 3. Germline lookup yields CDR1 LNHDA and CDR2 SQIVND (reference sequence). Here the CDR3 reads CATAGVSTDTQYF. The CDR3 bases are TGTGCCACAGCGGGAGTGAGCACAGATACGCAGTATTTT. The complete variable domain, with remaining parts taken from reference TRBV19 and TRBJ2-3, reads DGGITQSPKYLFRKEGQNVTLSCEQNLNHDAMYWYRQDPGQGLRLIYYSQIVNDFQKGDIAEGYSVSREKKESFPLTVTSAQKNPTAFYLCATAGVSTDTQYFGPGTRLTVL.

V usage is TRBV4-1 and J usage is TRBJ2-7; D gene ambiguous. The germline gives CDR1 MGHRA, CDR2 YSYEKL. The length of the CDR3 is 14 residues. Trimming cost V 2 bases and J 4 bases, with 12 bases left between them. CDR3 nucleotide sequence: TGCGCCAGCAGCCAAACGACGGGTATTTACGAGCAGTACTTC. This sequence encodes CASSQTTGIYEQYF.

The rearrangement links TRBV13 to TRBJ2-2, with 10 positions matching TRBD2. The V segment lost 5 bases and the J segment 0 bases; nucleotides outside the gene matches: 6. Germline-derived CDR1 and CDR2 are PRHDT and FYEKMQ (reference sequence). The CDR3 is made up of 17 amino acids. This CDR3 is CASSTRTSGANTGELFF. Here the CDR3 DNA reads TGTGCCAGCAGCACCCGGACTAGCGGCGCGAACACCGGGGAGCTGTTTTTT.

The CDR3 nucleotides read TGTGCCAGCAGCGGCGACAGAAGCTCCTACGAGCAGTACTTC. Protein product: CASSGDRSSYEQYF. The chain couples TRBV9 to TRBJ2-5, with D possibly matching TRBD1 (5 bases). Near its end, the DNA agrees better with TRBJ2-7, so the J call may be wrong. The CDR3 contains 14 residues. The germline gives CDR1 SGDLS, CDR2 YYNGEE.

The chain is built from TRBV19 and TRBJ1-4; 9 positions agree with TRBD1. V shed 6 bases, J shed 6 bases, and the junction held 11 bases outside the gene matches. The CDR3 has 16 amino acids. Germline CDR1 is LNHDA and CDR2 is SQIVND (reference sequence). The CDR3 reads CASRTTGGAWHEKLFF. CDR3 nucleotides: TGTGCCAGTAGGACAACAGGGGGCGCATGGCATGAAAAACTGTTTTTT.

This chain uses TRBV30 with TRBJ1-1; TRBD1 might be the D (5 bases). The CDR3 extends over 14 amino acids. The germline gives CDR1 GTSNPN, CDR2 SVGIG (reference sequence). V was shortened by 0 bases and J by 4 bases, with 12 bases between the two germline ends. The DNA of the CDR3 is TGTGCCTGGAGTGTACAGGCGGGAGCCACTGAAGCTTTCTTT. Translation gives CAWSVQAGATEAFF.

V is TRBV30 and J is TRBJ1-3; no clear D gene. Trimming took off 4 bases at V and 1 base at J, with 17 bases between the two ends. Germline loops: CDR1 GTSNPN, CDR2 SVGIG (reference sequence). There are 16 residues in the CDR3. CDR3 sequence reads: CAWTASLRPSGNTIYF. CDR3 sequence (DNA): TGTGCCTGGACCGCAAGTTTGCGGCCGTCTGGAAACACCATATATTTT.

This sequence joins TRBV28 and TRBJ1-4; TRBD1 aligns across 9 bases. Germline lookup yields CDR1 MDHEN and CDR2 SYDVKM. The CDR3 is 15 amino acids. Trimming took 4 bases from V and 8 from J; bases not matched to a gene: 8. The CDR3 loop is CASSSSGTGKEKLFF. For the CDR3, the DNA is TGTGCCAGCAGTTCGTCCGGGACAGGGAAGGAAAAACTGTTTTTT.

The V and J genes are TRBV6-5 and TRBJ2-3; D possibly corresponds to TRBD2 (6 bases). Trimming cost V 4 bases and J 6 bases, with 14 bases left between them. The CDR3 totals 14 residues. Germline V lookup: CDR1 MNHEY, CDR2 SVGAGI. The chain's CDR3 is CASSSGTGGDTQYF. CDR3 coding DNA: TGTGCCAGCAGTTCCGGGACTGGCGGGGATACGCAGTATTTT.

The chain uses TRBV6-6 and TRBJ2-5; D may be TRBD1 (5 bases). V lost 5 bases to trimming and J lost 4 bases, with 14 bases between them. This CDR3 has 14 residues. Germline V gene data show CDR1 as MNHNY and CDR2 as SVGAGI (reference sequence). CDR3 protein: CASSRTGERETQYF. The CDR3 DNA is TGTGCCAGCAGTCGTACAGGAGAGCGAGAGACCCAGTACTTC.

This clone was found a few times. The rearrangement joins TRBV28 to TRBJ2-7; TRBD2 aligns across 14 bases. In germline, CDR1 is MDHEN, CDR2 SYDVKM. The CDR3 runs 16 residues. V lost 6 bases and J lost 5; bases outside the gene matches: 9. The CDR3 spells CASRPPGLAGVDEQYF. The CDR3 region has the DNA TGTGCCAGCAGACCCCCGGGACTAGCGGGAGTCGACGAGCAGTACTTC.

The V gene is TRBV19, the J gene TRBJ1-6, with 9 bases aligning to TRBD1. The junction had 6 bases not matched to a gene; V was cut back by 3 bases and J by 0 bases. Germline CDR1 LNHDA, CDR2 SQIVND (reference sequence). The CDR3 is made up of 18 amino acids. CDR3 sequence (DNA): TGTGCCAGTAGTATTGGGACAGGGATACTCTCCTATAATTCACCCCTCCACTTT. Translating gives CASSIGTGILSYNSPLHF.

This clone is a singleton in its sample. The junction shows a germline mismatch at one end, possibly a read error. The gene calls are TRBV7-7 and TRBJ1-5; D is perhaps TRBD1 (6 bases). CDR1 SSHAT and CDR2 FNYEAQ come from the germline V gene (reference sequence). The CDR3 spans 15 residues. CDR3: CASSCDRLSNQPQHF. The CDR3 region has the DNA TGTGCTAGCAGCTGTGACAGGCTCAGCAATCAGCCCCAGCATTTT.

The chain joins TRBV21-1 to TRBJ2-3; the D segment call TRBD2 is taken from the table without a DNA check. TRBV21-1 is a documented pseudogene. The CDR3 extends over 18 amino acids. In DNA form, the CDR3 reads TGTGCCAGCAGCAAGGTTGACGGCGGGGCCACCAACACAGATACGCAGTATTTT. Encoded protein: CASSKVDGGATNTDTQYF.

The chain links TRBV4-2 to TRBJ2-1; TRBD2 agrees at 14 bases. The V gene end was trimmed by 0 bases and the J gene end by 12 bases; junction bases not matched to a gene: 7. CDR1 and CDR2 (germline): LGHNA, YNFKEQ. The CDR3 is made up of 16 amino acids. The CDR3 sequence is CASSQDQGLAGVGQFF. CDR3 coding DNA: TGTGCCAGCAGCCAAGACCAGGGACTAGCGGGAGTTGGGCAGTTCTTC.

V gene TRBV4-2 combines with J gene TRBJ2-1, with D possibly TRBD2 on 6 matching bases. There are 11 residues in the CDR3. CDR1 and CDR2 from the germline V gene are LGHNA and YNFKEQ. The V gene lost 3 bases and the J gene lost 12 bases, with 9 bases spanning the gap. CDR3 DNA: TGTGCCAGCAGCCAGGGGGGTATGCAGTTCTTC. Translation gives CASSQGGMQFF.

This rearrangement joins TRBV18 to TRBJ2-1, with D possibly matching TRBD2 (5 bases). CDR1 KGHSH and CDR2 LQKENI come from the germline V gene. CDR3 length: 16 residues. Trimming took off 6 bases at V and 1 base at J, with 16 bases between the two ends. CDR3 region: CASSPEGFNSYNEQFF. The CDR3 DNA is TGTGCCAGCTCCCCTGAGGGCTTTAATTCCTACAATGAGCAGTTCTTC.

The chain carries TRBV19 and TRBJ2-1; TRBD1 matches at 8 bases. With 5 bases clipped from V and 7 bases from J, the junction kept 1 base outside the gene matches. The germline CDR1 and CDR2 sequences are LNHDA and SQIVND (reference sequence). The CDR3 contains 12 residues. In DNA form, the CDR3 reads TGTGCCAGTAGTGACAGGGGAAATGAGCAGTTCTTC. This gives the protein CASSDRGNEQFF.

This chain uses TRBV28 with TRBJ1-2, with TRBD1 matching 8 bases. The CDR3 consists of 15 residues. CDR1 MDHEN and CDR2 SYDVKM come from the germline V gene. Trimming cost V 3 bases and J 6 bases; bases outside gene matches: 9. The CDR3 here is CASSFGTRGRDGYTF. The CDR3 DNA follows: TGTGCCAGCAGTTTCGGCACCAGGGGGCGCGATGGCTACACCTTC.

This clone was detected a few times. The V call is TRBV7-9, the J call TRBJ2-1, with TRBD2 matching over 10 bases. Germline CDR1 and CDR2: SEHNR and FQNEAQ (reference sequence). CDR3 length: 17 amino acids. The V gene end was trimmed by 4 bases and the J gene end by 7 bases; junction bases not matched to a gene: 13. The CDR3 loop reads CASSWGASGRIGNEQFF. The DNA for the CDR3 is TGTGCCAGCAGCTGGGGGGCTAGCGGGAGAATAGGAAATGAGCAGTTCTTC.

This clone was observed a few times. The chain is built from TRBV7-9 and TRBJ2-6, with D possibly matching TRBD2 (6 bases). V was clipped by 1 base and J by 2 bases, with 9 bases between them. The length of the CDR3 is 16 residues. Looked up from germline, CDR1 is SEHNR and CDR2 is FQNEAQ (reference sequence). The CDR3 region has the DNA TGTGCCAGCAGCTTAGGCGGGGCCGCTGGGGCCAACGTCCTGACTTTC. This gives the protein CASSLGGAAGANVLTF.